The rows below give T cell receptor beta chains drawn from one sample of a study of blood T cell repertoires in COVID-19. Generated by immunoSEQ multiplex PCR, the TCRdb table keeps only in-frame clones and is missing some. The data contain tens of thousands of clones, roughly four fifths of them singletons. Material: peripheral blood. The receptors come from a woman in her sixties with acute or convalescent COVID-19. CDR3s include the opening cysteine and the closing phenylalanine or tryptophan. The order of the fields is D gene, V gene, J gene, clone size, CDR3 DNA, CDR3 protein. D genes are given only for firm matches. Clone sizes are given selectively: once, few, many, or a class where the clone is expanded.

TRBD1	TRBV6-2/TRBV6-3	TRBJ2-7	few	TGTGCCAGCAGTTACTCGTCCCGGCGTTGGGGGACAGGGAACCCGTACGAGCAGTACTTC	CASSYSSRRWGTGNPYEQYF
NA	TRBV7-3	TRBJ2-5	NA	TGTGCCAGCAGCTCAGACTCCTCGACGGGGACCCAGTACTTC	CASSSDSSTGTQYF
NA	TRBV6-5	TRBJ2-6	NA	TGTGCCAGCAGTTACCGAGGGTTTACTGGGGCCAACGTCCTGACTTTC	CASSYRGFTGANVLTF
TRBD1	TRBV5-1	TRBJ1-1	NA	TGCGCCAGCAACCAAAACCCACGGACAGGGGTTGGTACTGAAGCTTTCTTT	CASNQNPRTGVGTEAFF
TRBD1	TRBV5-4	TRBJ2-7	NA	TGTGCCAGCAGCGCTCCTGGGGACAGGGTCGCCGAGCAGTACTTC	CASSAPGDRVAEQYF
NA	TRBV9	TRBJ2-7	NA	TGTGCCAGCAGCGTAGGTCCCAGCTCCTACGAGCAGTACTTC	CASSVGPSSYEQYF
NA	TRBV5-1	TRBJ2-7	NA	TGCGCCAGCAGCTTGAGGGAGAAGAGAGTCTACGAGCAGTACTTC	CASSLREKRVYEQYF
TRBD2	TRBV5-4	TRBJ2-1	NA	TGTGCCAGCAGCTTGGCGGGACTAGCGGGAAACAATGAGCAGTTCTTC	CASSLAGLAGNNEQFF
NA	TRBV2	TRBJ2-2	NA	TGTGCCAGTCGAGTGGAGGGGAACACCGGGGAGCTGTTTTTT	CASRVEGNTGELFF
NA	TRBV23-1	TRBJ2-3	NA	TGCGCCAGCAGTCAGTTAGGGGCGGGGCTCAGCACAGATACGCAGTATTTT	CASSQLGAGLSTDTQYF
NA	TRBV24-1	TRBJ2-5	NA	TGTGCCACCAGTGATTTACTCGGAGAGACCCAGTACTTC	CATSDLLGETQYF
NA	TRBV3-1/TRBV3-2	TRBJ1-3	NA	TGTGCCAGCAGCCACCGTTATCGAGACAGCTCTGGAAACACCATATATTTT	CASSHRYRDSSGNTIYF
TRBD1	TRBV5-1	TRBJ2-7	NA	TGCGCCAGCAGCTCGCGAACAGGGGCCAATTACGAGCAGTACTTC	CASSSRTGANYEQYF
TRBD1	TRBV27	TRBJ1-3	NA	TGTGCCAGCAGTTTATACGCCGCGGAGGGCAGGGGGCCTGGAAACACCATATATTTT	CASSLYAAEGRGPGNTIYF
TRBD1	TRBV5-1	TRBJ2-7	NA	TGCGCCAGCAGCCCGGACAGGGGGCAGTGGGAGCAGTACTTC	CASSPDRGQWEQYF
NA	TRBV6-1	TRBJ1-2	NA	TGTGCCAGCAGTGAAAATCGAGGCGGCTATGGCTACACCTTC	CASSENRGGYGYTF
NA	TRBV30	TRBJ2-3	NA	TGTGCCTGGAGTGCCGGGACTCCGAGCCTCACAGATACGCAGTATTTT	CAWSAGTPSLTDTQYF
TRBD1	TRBV5-5	TRBJ1-1	NA	TGTGCCAGCAGCACAGGGGAAATCACTGAAGCTTTCTTT	CASSTGEITEAFF
NA	TRBV6-5	TRBJ1-5	NA	TGTGCCAGCAGTTACTCGCGGTATCAGCCCCAGCATTTT	CASSYSRYQPQHF
NA	TRBV3-1/TRBV3-2	TRBJ2-1	NA	TGTGCCAGCAGCCAATCCGGAGCGGACTCCTACAATGAGCAGTTCTTC	CASSQSGADSYNEQFF
NA	TRBV28	TRBJ1-4	NA	TGTGCCAGCAGTTCGGGGGGAAGTAATGAAAAACTGTTTTTT	CASSSGGSNEKLFF
TRBD1	TRBV11-2	TRBJ2-1	NA	TGTGCCAGCAGCAAGAATTCCGGGACAGCCAACAATGAGCAGTTCTTC	CASSKNSGTANNEQFF
NA	TRBV11-2	TRBJ1-2	NA	TGTGCCAGCAGCTCGGGGGGGTACTATGGCTACACCTTC	CASSSGGYYGYTF
NA	TRBV28	TRBJ1-5	NA	TGTGCCAGCAGTATCCCAAAGGGACGGCGGAGGGATCAGCCCCAGCATTTT	CASSIPKGRRRDQPQHF
NA	TRBV19	TRBJ2-3	NA	TGTGCCAGTAGTACCGGAGGCACTAGCACAGATACGCAGTATTTT	CASSTGGTSTDTQYF
NA	TRBV10-3	TRBJ2-7	NA	TGTGCCACCCACGGACTGGGCCATTACGAGCAGTACTTC	CATHGLGHYEQYF
NA	TRBV27	TRBJ2-7	NA	TGTGCCAGCAGTTATCGACAGGAATCCTACGAGCAGTACTTC	CASSYRQESYEQYF
TRBD1	TRBV18	TRBJ2-4	NA	TGTGCCAGCGAGGACAGGGGGGTTTTCGGCAAAAACATTCAGTACTTC	CASEDRGVFGKNIQYF
NA	TRBV4-1	TRBJ1-1	few	TGCGCCAGCAGTCGTTCGGGGGGAATAGAAGCTTTCTTT	CASSRSGGIEAFF
NA	TRBV5-1	TRBJ2-2	NA	TGCGCCAGCAGCCAGGGATCGAACACCGGGGAGCTGTTTTTT	CASSQGSNTGELFF
TRBD1	TRBV3-1/TRBV3-2	TRBJ2-4	NA	TGTGCCAGCAGCCCCTCCGGGACAGGGGCGGCCAAAAACATTCAGTACTTC	CASSPSGTGAAKNIQYF
TRBD1	TRBV6-2/TRBV6-3	TRBJ1-2	NA	TGTGCCAGCAGTTACCCCCAAGGGACAGGGAACTATGGCTACACCTTC	CASSYPQGTGNYGYTF
TRBD1	TRBV2	TRBJ1-3	many	TGTGCCAGCAGTGTTGGGACAGGCAACTCTGGAAACACCATATATTTT	CASSVGTGNSGNTIYF
NA	TRBV6-4	TRBJ1-4	NA	TGTGCCAGCGAGAATAAGGGGAATGAAAAACTGTTTTTT	CASENKGNEKLFF
TRBD1	TRBV5-1	TRBJ2-1	few	TGCGCCAGCAGCTTTTTGGACAGGATCTACAATGAGCAGTTCTTC	CASSFLDRIYNEQFF
TRBD1	TRBV7-9	TRBJ1-6	once	TGTGCCAGCAGCTCGACAGGGGAATCACCCCTCCACTTT	CASSSTGESPLHF
NA	TRBV30	TRBJ1-5	few	TGTGCCTGGAGTACGGGCAATCAGCCCCAGCATTTT	CAWSTGNQPQHF
TRBD2	TRBV27	TRBJ2-7	NA	TGTGCCAGCAGTCCCCAGGGACTACCTTACGAGCAGTACTTC	CASSPQGLPYEQYF
NA	TRBV29-1	TRBJ1-4	NA	TGCAGCGTTGAAGAAAGGGGGTCTGAAAAACTGTTTTTT	CSVEERGSEKLFF
TRBD1	TRBV30	TRBJ2-2	NA	TGTGCCTGGGTGCGACAGGGATACACCGGGGAGCTGTTTTTT	CAWVRQGYTGELFF